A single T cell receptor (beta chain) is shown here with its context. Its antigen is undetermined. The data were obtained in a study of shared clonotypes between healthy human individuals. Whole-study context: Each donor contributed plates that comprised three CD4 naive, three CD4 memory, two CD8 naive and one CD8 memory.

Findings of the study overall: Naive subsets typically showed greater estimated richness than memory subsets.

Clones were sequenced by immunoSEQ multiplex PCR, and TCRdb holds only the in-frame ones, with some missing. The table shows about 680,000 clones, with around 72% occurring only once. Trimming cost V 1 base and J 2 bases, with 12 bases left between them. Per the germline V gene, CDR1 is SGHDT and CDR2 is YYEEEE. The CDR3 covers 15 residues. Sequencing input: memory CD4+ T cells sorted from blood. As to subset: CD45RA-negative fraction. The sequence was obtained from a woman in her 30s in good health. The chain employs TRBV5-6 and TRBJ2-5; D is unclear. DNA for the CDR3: TGTGCCAGCAGCTTGTTCAGCGAAGGTCAAGAGACCCAGTACTTC. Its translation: CASSLFSEGQETQYF.